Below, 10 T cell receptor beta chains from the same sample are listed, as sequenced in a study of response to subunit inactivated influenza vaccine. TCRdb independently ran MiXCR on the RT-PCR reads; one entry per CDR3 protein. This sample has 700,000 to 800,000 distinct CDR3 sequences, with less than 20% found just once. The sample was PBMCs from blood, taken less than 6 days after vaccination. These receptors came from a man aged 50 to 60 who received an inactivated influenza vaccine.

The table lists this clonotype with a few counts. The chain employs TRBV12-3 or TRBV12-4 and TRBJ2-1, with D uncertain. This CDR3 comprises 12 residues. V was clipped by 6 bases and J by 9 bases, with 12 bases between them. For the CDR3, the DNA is TGTGCCAGCAGGGAAGGGTTGGGTGAGCAGTTCTTC. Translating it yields CASREGLGEQFF.

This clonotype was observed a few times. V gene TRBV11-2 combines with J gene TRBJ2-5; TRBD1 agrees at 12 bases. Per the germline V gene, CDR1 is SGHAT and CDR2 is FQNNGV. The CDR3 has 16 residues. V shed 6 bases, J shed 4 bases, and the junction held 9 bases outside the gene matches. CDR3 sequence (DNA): TGTGCCAGCAGTAACTGGGACAGGGGGCGCGCAGAGACCCAGTACTTC. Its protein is CASSNWDRGRAETQYF.

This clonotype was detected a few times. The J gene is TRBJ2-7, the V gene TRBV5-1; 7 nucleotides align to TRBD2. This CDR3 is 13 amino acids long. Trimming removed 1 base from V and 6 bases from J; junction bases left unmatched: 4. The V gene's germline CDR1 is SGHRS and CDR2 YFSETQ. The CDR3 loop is CASSLSERGEQYF. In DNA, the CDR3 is TGCGCCAGCAGCTTGTCTGAGCGGGGCGAGCAGTACTTC. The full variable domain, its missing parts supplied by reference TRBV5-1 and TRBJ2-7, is KAGVTQTPRYLIKTRGQQVTLSCSPISGHRSVSWYQQTPGQGLQFLFEYFSETQRNKGNFPGRFSGRQFSNSRSEMNVSTLELGDSALYLCASSLSERGEQYFGPGTRLTVT.

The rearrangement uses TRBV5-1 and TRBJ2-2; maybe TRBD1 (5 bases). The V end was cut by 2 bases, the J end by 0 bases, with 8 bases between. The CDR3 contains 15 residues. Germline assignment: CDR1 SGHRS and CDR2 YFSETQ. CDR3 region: CASSFQGSNTGELFF. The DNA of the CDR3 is TGCGCCAGCAGCTTTCAGGGATCGAACACCGGGGAGCTGTTTTTT. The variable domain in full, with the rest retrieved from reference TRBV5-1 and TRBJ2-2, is KAGVTQTPRYLIKTRGQQVTLSCSPISGHRSVSWYQQTPGQGLQFLFEYFSETQRNKGNFPGRFSGRQFSNSRSEMNVSTLELGDSALYLCASSFQGSNTGELFFGEGSRLTVL.

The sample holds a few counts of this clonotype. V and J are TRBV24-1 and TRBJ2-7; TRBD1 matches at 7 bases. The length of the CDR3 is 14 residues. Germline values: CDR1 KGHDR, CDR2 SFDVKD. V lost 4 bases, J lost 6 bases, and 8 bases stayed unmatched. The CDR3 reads CATSDPTTGFEQYF. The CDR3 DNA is TGTGCCACCAGTGACCCCACGACAGGGTTCGAGCAGTACTTC.

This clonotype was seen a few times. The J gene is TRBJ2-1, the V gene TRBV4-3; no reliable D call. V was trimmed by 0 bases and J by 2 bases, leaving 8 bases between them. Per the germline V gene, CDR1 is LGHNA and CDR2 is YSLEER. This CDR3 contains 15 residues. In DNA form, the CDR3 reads TGCGCCAGCAGCCAAGAGTTCACACCCTACAATGAGCAGTTCTTC. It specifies CASSQEFTPYNEQFF.

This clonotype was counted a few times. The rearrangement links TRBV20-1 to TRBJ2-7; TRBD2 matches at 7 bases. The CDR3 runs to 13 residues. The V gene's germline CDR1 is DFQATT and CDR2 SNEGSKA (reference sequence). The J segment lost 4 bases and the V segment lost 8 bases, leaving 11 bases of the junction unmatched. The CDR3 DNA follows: TGCAGTTTCCAACCGGGACTACTGTACGAGCAGTACTTC. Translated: CSFQPGLLYEQYF.

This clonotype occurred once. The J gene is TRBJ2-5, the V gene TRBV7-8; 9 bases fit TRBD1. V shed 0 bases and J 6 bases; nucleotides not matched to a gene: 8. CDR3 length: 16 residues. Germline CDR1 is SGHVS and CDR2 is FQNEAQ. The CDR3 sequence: CASSLAWTGDLQTQYF. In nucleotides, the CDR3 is TGTGCCAGCAGCTTAGCTTGGACAGGGGATCTACAGACCCAGTACTTC.

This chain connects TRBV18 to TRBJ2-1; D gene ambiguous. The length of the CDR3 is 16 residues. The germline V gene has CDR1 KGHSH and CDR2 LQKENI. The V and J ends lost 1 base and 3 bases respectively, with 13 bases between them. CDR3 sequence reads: CASSPLGGVGYNEQFF. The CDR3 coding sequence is TGTGCCAGCTCACCACTGGGTGGGGTTGGCTACAATGAGCAGTTCTTC.

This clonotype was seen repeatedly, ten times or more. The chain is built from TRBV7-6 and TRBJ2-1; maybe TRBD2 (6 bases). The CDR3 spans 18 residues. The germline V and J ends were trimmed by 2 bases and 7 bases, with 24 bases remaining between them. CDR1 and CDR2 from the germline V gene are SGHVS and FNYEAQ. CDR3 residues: CASSLWTVTSLGRNEQFF. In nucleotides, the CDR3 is TGTGCCAGCAGCTTATGGACTGTCACTAGCCTAGGAAGGAATGAGCAGTTCTTC.